The T cell receptor (beta chain) described here comes from a study of T cell responses to AZD1222 COVID-19 vaccine. Study-level information: Pooled samples include second doses given at about 4 or 12 weeks. Notes on the study in general: Donor demographics were predominantly white British with a female majority; clonal diversity may be underestimated. AZD1222 recipients seropositive at baseline numbered only six or seven.

As for this clone: What it binds is unknown.

The CDR3 is 14 amino acids. V shed 2 bases and J shed 0 bases, with 5 bases lying between them. Germline CDR1 and CDR2: SGHDT and YYEEEE. Using immunoSEQ multiplex PCR, the repertoire was profiled, and TCRdb retains in-frame clones only, with some absent. The table includes 100,000 to 120,000 clones, about 85% detected once. This chain links TRBV5-6 with TRBJ2-2, with D unresolved. Here the sequenced sample was peripheral blood, taken on day 0 of AZD1222 vaccination. This clonotype originated in an adult in good health. The CDR3 coding sequence is TGTGCCAGCAGCTTTAACGCGAACACCGGGGAGCTGTTTTTT. Amino acid sequence: CASSFNANTGELFF.